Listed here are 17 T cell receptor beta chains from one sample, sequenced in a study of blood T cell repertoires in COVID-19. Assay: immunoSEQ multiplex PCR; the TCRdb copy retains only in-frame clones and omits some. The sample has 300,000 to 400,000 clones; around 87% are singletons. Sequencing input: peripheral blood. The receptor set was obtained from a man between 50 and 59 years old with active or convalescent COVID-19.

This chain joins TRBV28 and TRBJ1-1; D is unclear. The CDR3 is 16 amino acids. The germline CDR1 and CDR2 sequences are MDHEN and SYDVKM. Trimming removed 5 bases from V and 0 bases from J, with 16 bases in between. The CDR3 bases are TGTGCCAGCAGTACGAAGCCCCTAGAGGTGAACACTGAAGCTTTCTTT. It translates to CASSTKPLEVNTEAFF.

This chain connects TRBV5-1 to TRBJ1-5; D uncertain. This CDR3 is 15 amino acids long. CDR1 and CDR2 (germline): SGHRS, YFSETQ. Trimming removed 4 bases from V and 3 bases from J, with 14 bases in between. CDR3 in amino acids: CASSISAGFNQPQHF. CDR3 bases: TGCGCCAGCAGCATCTCGGCGGGGTTCAATCAGCCCCAGCATTTT.

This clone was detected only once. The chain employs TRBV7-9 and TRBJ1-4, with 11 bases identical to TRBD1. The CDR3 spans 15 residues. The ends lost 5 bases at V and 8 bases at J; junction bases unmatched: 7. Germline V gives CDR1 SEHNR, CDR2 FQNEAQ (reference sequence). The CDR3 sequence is CASSAGQGDEEKLFF. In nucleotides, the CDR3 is TGTGCCAGCAGCGCGGGACAGGGGGATGAAGAAAAACTGTTTTTT.

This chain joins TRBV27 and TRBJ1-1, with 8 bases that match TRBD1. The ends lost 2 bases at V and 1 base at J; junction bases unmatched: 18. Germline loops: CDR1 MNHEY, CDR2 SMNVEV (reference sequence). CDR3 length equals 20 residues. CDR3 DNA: TGTGCCAGCAGTTTAGATCGGGAGATCAGGGGGCGCTTTTGGAACACTGAAGCTTTCTTT. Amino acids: CASSLDREIRGRFWNTEAFF.

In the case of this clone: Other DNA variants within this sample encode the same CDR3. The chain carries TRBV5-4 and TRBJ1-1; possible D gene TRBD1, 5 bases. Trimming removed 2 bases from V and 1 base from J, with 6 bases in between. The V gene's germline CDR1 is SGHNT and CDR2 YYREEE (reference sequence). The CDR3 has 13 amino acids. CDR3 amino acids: CASSFDRNTEAFF. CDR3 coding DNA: TGTGCCAGCAGCTTTGACAGGAACACTGAAGCTTTCTTT.

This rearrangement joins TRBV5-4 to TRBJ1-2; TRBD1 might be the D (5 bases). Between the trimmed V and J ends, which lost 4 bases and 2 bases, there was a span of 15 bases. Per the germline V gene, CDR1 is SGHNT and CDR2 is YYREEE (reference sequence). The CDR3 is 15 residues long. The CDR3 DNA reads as TGTGCCAGCAGCCCCAGGGAGGGATGGAACTATGGCTACACCTTC. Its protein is CASSPREGWNYGYTF.

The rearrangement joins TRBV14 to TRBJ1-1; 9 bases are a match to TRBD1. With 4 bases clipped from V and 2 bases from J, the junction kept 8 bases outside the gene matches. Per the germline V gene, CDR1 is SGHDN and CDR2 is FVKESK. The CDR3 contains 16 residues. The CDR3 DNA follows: TGTGCCAGCAGCCGATTGGGACAGGGCACCAACACTGAAGCTTTCTTT. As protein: CASSRLGQGTNTEAFF.

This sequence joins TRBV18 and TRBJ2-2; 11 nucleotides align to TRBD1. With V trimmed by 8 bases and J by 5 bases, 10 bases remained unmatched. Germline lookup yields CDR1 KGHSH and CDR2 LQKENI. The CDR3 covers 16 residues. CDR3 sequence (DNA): TGTGCCAGCCGTCCTTCCGGGACAGGGGGAACCGGGGAGCTGTTTTTT. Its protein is CASRPSGTGGTGELFF.

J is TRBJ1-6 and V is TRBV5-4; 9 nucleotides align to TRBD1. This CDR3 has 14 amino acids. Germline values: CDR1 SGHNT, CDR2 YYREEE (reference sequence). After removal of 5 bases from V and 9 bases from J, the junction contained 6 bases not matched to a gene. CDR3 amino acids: CASSPGQGSSPLHF. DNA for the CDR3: TGTGCCAGCAGTCCTGGACAGGGGTCTTCACCCCTCCACTTT.

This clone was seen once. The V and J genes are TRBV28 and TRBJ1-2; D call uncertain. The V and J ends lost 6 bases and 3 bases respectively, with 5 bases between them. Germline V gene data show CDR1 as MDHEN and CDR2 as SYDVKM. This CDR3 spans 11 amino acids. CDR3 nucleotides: TGTGCCAGCAGACAATACTATGGCTACACCTTC. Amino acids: CASRQYYGYTF.

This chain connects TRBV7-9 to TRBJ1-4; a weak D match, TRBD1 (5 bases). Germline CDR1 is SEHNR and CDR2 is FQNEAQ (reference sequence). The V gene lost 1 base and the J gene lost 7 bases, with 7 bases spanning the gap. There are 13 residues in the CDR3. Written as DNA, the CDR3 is TGTGCCAGCAGCTTAGGGGGCTCTGAAAAACTGTTTTTT. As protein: CASSLGGSEKLFF.

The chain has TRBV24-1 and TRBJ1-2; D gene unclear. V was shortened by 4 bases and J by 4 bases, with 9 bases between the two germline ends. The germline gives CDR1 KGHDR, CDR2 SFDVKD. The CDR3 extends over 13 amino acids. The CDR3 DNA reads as TGTGCCACCAGTGACGTCAGTTTCTATGGCTACACCTTC. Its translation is CATSDVSFYGYTF.

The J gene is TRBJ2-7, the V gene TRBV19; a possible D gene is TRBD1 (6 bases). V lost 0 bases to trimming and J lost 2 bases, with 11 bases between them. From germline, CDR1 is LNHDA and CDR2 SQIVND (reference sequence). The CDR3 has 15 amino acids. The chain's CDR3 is CASSIEKGHPYEQYF. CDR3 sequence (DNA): TGTGCCAGTAGTATAGAGAAGGGACACCCCTACGAGCAGTACTTC.

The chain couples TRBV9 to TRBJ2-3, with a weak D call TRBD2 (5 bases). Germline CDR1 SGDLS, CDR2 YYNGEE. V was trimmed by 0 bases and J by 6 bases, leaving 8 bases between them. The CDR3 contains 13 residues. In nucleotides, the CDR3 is TGTGCCAGCAGCGTAGCGTCGGGGGATACGCAGTATTTT. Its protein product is CASSVASGDTQYF.

In DNA, the CDR3 is TGTGCCAGCAGCGTAGAAGTTCGGGGAGTGGATGGCTACACCTTC. This codes for CASSVEVRGVDGYTF. The chain employs TRBV9 and TRBJ1-2; D is uncertain. CDR3 length equals 15 residues. Germline CDR1 is SGDLS and CDR2 is YYNGEE. Trimming removed 0 bases from V and 6 bases from J, with 15 bases in between.

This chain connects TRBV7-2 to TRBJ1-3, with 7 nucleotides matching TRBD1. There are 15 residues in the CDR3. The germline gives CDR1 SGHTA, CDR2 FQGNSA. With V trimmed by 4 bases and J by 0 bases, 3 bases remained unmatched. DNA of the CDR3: TGTGCCAGCAGCTCGACAGGGCTCTCTGGAAACACCATATATTTT. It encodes CASSSTGLSGNTIYF.

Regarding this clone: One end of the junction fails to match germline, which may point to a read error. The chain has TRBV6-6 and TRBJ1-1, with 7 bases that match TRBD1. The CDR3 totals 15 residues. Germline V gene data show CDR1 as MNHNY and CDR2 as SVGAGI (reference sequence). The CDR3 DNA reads TGTGCCAGTCTACTAGGTGAACAGGGGAACGCTGAAGCTTTCTTT. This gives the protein CASLLGEQGNAEAFF.